These T cell receptor beta chains were read from a single sample in a study of blood T cells in healthy people across ages. TCRdb passed the 5' RACE reads through MiXCR, listing each CDR3 protein once. Seen here are around 1,000,000 distinct CDR3 sequences, 25% observed once, and the top ten hold around 0.75%. The same specimen was also included in a second study, on T cells of mothers and their children.

Sequenced material: blood. The receptors originated from a girl between 2 and 10 years old in good health. Each CDR3 is given with its conserved first and last residue. D genes are given only for firm matches. Where a row states a size, it is once, few, many or the class of an expanded clone; other rows omit it.

CDR3	DNA	D	V	size	J
CASLPGSSRRTDTQYF	TGTGCCAGTCTACCGGGGAGTAGCAGACGCACAGATACGCAGTATTTT	.	TRBV6-6	.	TRBJ2-3
CASSLLPTGYNEQFF	TGCGCCAGCAGCTTGCTCCCGACAGGGTACAATGAGCAGTTCTTC	TRBD1	TRBV5-1	.	TRBJ2-1
CAGSHYRENEQFF	TGTGCCGGCAGCCACTACAGGGAGAATGAGCAGTTCTTC	.	TRBV3-1	few	TRBJ2-1
CASSPGLAGEWGEDTQYF	TGTGCCAGCAGCCCCGGACTAGCGGGAGAATGGGGGGAAGATACGCAGTATTTT	TRBD2	TRBV11-3	.	TRBJ2-3
CASSEAGGAHNEQFF	TGTGCCAGCAGCGAAGCGGGGGGAGCCCACAATGAGCAGTTCTTC	TRBD2	TRBV9	.	TRBJ2-1
CASKVSSGNTGELFF	TGTGCCAGTAAGGTTTCTAGCGGGAACACCGGGGAGCTGTTTTTT	TRBD2	TRBV19	few	TRBJ2-2
CASSYSRQATVEDEQYF	TGTGCCAGCAGTTACTCGAGGCAGGCGACTGTCGAGGACGAGCAGTACTTC	.	TRBV6-2/TRBV6-3	.	TRBJ2-7
CASSYGPNGGKETQYF	TGTGCCAGCAGCTATGGACCGAACGGGGGGAAAGAGACCCAGTACTTC	TRBD2	TRBV7-2	many	TRBJ2-5
CSARARADAKRETQYF	TGCAGTGCTAGAGCCAGGGCGGATGCGAAGAGAGAGACCCAGTACTTC	.	TRBV20-1	.	TRBJ2-5
CASSQTGGRGRNEQYF	TGCGCCAGCAGCCAAACTGGCGGGAGAGGGCGAAACGAGCAGTACTTC	TRBD2	TRBV4-1	few	TRBJ2-7
CASSQLGGSGANVLTF	TGCGCCAGCAGCCAGCTGGGGGGGTCTGGGGCCAACGTCCTGACTTTC	TRBD2	TRBV4-1	.	TRBJ2-6
CASSIGGRYTGELFF	TGTGCCAGCAGCATCGGGGGGCGTTACACCGGGGAGCTGTTTTTT	.	TRBV7-3	.	TRBJ2-2
CASSYDRGSYNEQFF	TGTGCCAGCAGTTATGACAGGGGATCCTACAATGAGCAGTTCTTC	TRBD1	TRBV28	few	TRBJ2-1
CSVTQNHTF	TGCAGCGTTACACAGAACCACACCTTC	.	TRBV29-1	few	TRBJ1-2
CSASRITDTQYF	TGCAGTGCTAGTCGCATCACAGATACGCAGTATTTT	.	TRBV20-1	few	TRBJ2-3
CASSSDPRSYEQYF	TGTGCCAGCAGCTCCGATCCGAGGTCCTACGAGCAGTACTTC	.	TRBV7-2	.	TRBJ2-7
CASSLERGRGVDSPLHF	TGTGCCAGCAGCTTAGAAAGAGGTAGGGGTGTGGATTCACCCCTCCACTTT	.	TRBV11-3	.	TRBJ1-6
CASSYGGTSYEQYF	TGTGCCAGCAGTTATGGCGGGACATCCTACGAGCAGTACTTC	.	TRBV7-8	.	TRBJ2-7
CASSEGTGNNSPLHF	TGTGCCAGCAGTGAAGGGACAGGGAATAATTCACCCCTCCACTTT	TRBD1	TRBV6-1	few	TRBJ1-6
CASSLDGLGVEQYF	TGTGCCAGCAGCCTGGACGGATTGGGCGTCGAGCAGTACTTC	.	TRBV27	few	TRBJ2-7